Below, 13 T cell receptor beta chains from the same sample are listed, as sequenced in a study of T cell responses to AZD1222 COVID-19 vaccine. The assay was immunoSEQ multiplex PCR, and TCRdb's table has in-frame clones only and misses some. Here the sample spans about 88,000 clones, just over 90% being singletons. The sequencing used peripheral blood, collected on day 0 of AZD1222 vaccination. These receptors all come from an adult in good health.

In its sample, this clone was seen once. The V gene is TRBV3-1 (or the pseudogene TRBV3-2), the J gene TRBJ1-4, with no clear D. Trimming removed 0 bases from V and 14 bases from J, with 10 bases in between. This CDR3 has 12 residues. Germline loops: CDR1 LGHDT, CDR2 YNNKEL (reference sequence). The DNA of the CDR3 is TGTGCCAGCAGCCAAGATCACCGTGGGCTGTTTTTT. This sequence encodes CASSQDHRGLFF.

This chain uses TRBV2 with TRBJ2-3; TRBD2 agrees at 12 bases. The germline gives CDR1 SNHLY, CDR2 FYNNEI. There are 14 residues in the CDR3. V shed 8 bases and J 7 bases; nucleotides not matched to a gene: 7. The CDR3 sequence is CASLQTSGSNTQYF. CDR3 sequence (DNA): TGTGCCAGCCTTCAGACTAGCGGGAGCAATACGCAGTATTTT. Using reference TRBV2 and TRBJ2-3 for the parts outside the CDR3, the full variable domain is EPEVTQTPSHQVTQMGQEVILRCVPISNHLYFYWYRQILGQKVEFLVSFYNNEISEKSEIFDDQFSVERPDGSNFTLKIRSTKLEDSAMYFCASLQTSGSNTQYFGPGTRLTVL.

The rearrangement links TRBV5-8 to TRBJ1-1; D is ambiguous. V shed 1 base and J shed 6 bases, with 10 bases lying between them. Germline-derived CDR1 and CDR2 are SGHTS and YDEGEE. This CDR3 is built from 13 residues. The CDR3 region is CASSLYRVAEAFF. CDR3 nucleotides: TGTGCCAGCAGCTTGTATAGGGTCGCTGAAGCTTTCTTT.

The V gene is TRBV7-3, the J gene TRBJ2-1; D uncertain. The germline V gene encodes CDR1 SGHTA and CDR2 FQGTGA. Between the trimmed V and J ends, which lost 2 bases and 4 bases, there was a span of 15 bases. The CDR3 has 16 residues. The CDR3 loop reads CASSLGFVGSYNEQFF. CDR3 DNA sequence: TGTGCCAGCAGCTTAGGGTTCGTGGGTTCGTACAATGAGCAGTTCTTC.

The chain carries TRBV5-1 and TRBJ2-7; D gene uncertain. There are 16 residues in the CDR3. The V end lost 4 bases, the J end lost 0 bases, and 17 bases lay between the germline ends. The germline CDR1 and CDR2 sequences are SGHRS and YFSETQ. The chain's CDR3 is CASSPDTQSRSYEQYF. Written as DNA, the CDR3 is TGCGCCAGCAGCCCGGATACCCAGTCTCGCTCCTACGAGCAGTACTTC. Together with reference TRBV5-1 and TRBJ2-7, the CDR3 gives the full variable domain: KAGVTQTPRYLIKTRGQQVTLSCSPISGHRSVSWYQQTPGQGLQFLFEYFSETQRNKGNFPGRFSGRQFSNSRSEMNVSTLELGDSALYLCASSPDTQSRSYEQYFGPGTRLTVT.

The J gene is TRBJ2-3, the V gene TRBV10-3; 7 nucleotides agree with TRBD1. The ends lost 6 bases at V and 0 bases at J; junction bases unmatched: 12. This CDR3 is built from 17 residues. The V gene's germline CDR1 is ENHRY and CDR2 SYGVKD. As DNA, the CDR3 is TGTGCCATCAGCCCCGCCAGGGGGAGAATTAGCACAGATACGCAGTATTTT. It codes for CAISPARGRISTDTQYF.

In its sample, this clone was seen once. V usage is TRBV13 and J usage is TRBJ1-1; 8 bases agree with TRBD1. CDR3 length: 15 residues. After removal of 4 bases from V and 1 base from J, the junction contained 5 bases not matched to a gene. In germline, CDR1 is PRHDT, CDR2 FYEKMQ (reference sequence). Written as DNA, the CDR3 is TGTGCCAGCAGCTACCGGACAGGGAGGAACACTGAAGCTTTCTTT. It specifies CASSYRTGRNTEAFF.

The rearrangement uses TRBV2 and TRBJ2-1; D uncertain. The V end was cut by 6 bases, the J end by 8 bases, with 5 bases between. Per germline, CDR1 SNHLY and CDR2 FYNNEI. This CDR3 has 10 amino acids. The CDR3 region is CASRYYEQFF. CDR3 bases: TGTGCCAGCAGGTATTATGAGCAGTTCTTC.

This chain connects TRBV30 to TRBJ1-6; no clear D gene. Germline V gives CDR1 GTSNPN, CDR2 SVGIG (reference sequence). V dropped 0 bases and J dropped 4 bases, with 7 bases sitting between them. The CDR3 length is 14 residues. The CDR3 DNA sequence: TGTGCCTGGAGTGTTGGGGTGTATAATTCACCCCTCCACTTT. Encoded protein: CAWSVGVYNSPLHF.

The chain carries TRBV4-2 and TRBJ2-1; TRBD2 aligns across 7 bases. CDR3 length: 19 residues. V lost 4 bases to trimming and J lost 1 base; unmatched junction nucleotides: 16. Germline V lookup: CDR1 LGHNA, CDR2 YNFKEQ. The CDR3 DNA is TGTGCCAGCAGCCCCAACTCTAGGTATGGGAGGGCGTCCTACAATGAGCAGTTCTTC. Protein sequence: CASSPNSRYGRASYNEQFF.

In its sample, this clone was seen a few times. The chain joins TRBV19 to TRBJ1-5; D may be TRBD1 (5 bases). Trimming cost V 5 bases and J 4 bases, with 15 bases left between them. The CDR3 is 15 amino acids. Per germline, CDR1 LNHDA and CDR2 SQIVND (reference sequence). CDR3 region: CASSVTARPNQPQHF. The CDR3 bases are TGTGCCAGTAGTGTGACAGCAAGGCCGAATCAGCCCCAGCATTTT.

The chain recombines TRBV28 with TRBJ1-2; the D gene is possibly TRBD1 (6 bases). Germline V gene lookup returns CDR1 MDHEN and CDR2 SYDVKM. The CDR3 spans 14 residues. Trimming took 4 bases from V and 2 from J, leaving 11 bases between them. The DNA of the CDR3 is TGTGCCAGCAGTTCTAAGGGACAAAACTATGGCTACACCTTC. Protein product: CASSSKGQNYGYTF.

The rearrangement links TRBV10-1 to TRBJ2-2; D call uncertain. The germline V gene has CDR1 WNHNN and CDR2 SYGVQD (reference sequence). V was cut by 3 bases and J by 7 bases, with 12 bases left in between. The CDR3 length is 14 residues. The CDR3 DNA sequence: TGCGCCAGCAGTGACCCCCTGAGCCGCGGGGAGCTGTTTTTT. Translation: CASSDPLSRGELFF.